The subject of this entry is one T cell receptor (beta chain). Its specificity is unknown. TCRdb keeps only in-frame clones here, not all; method: immunoSEQ multiplex PCR. The sample yields about 13,000 clones, around 67% seen once. The sample is drawn from a study of OX40 agonist ivuxolimab in advanced cancers. Study information: Allowance was made for prior anti-PD-1, anti-PD-L1 or anti-CTLA-4 therapy, and roughly 40% had some.

Findings and caveats of the study: People who partly responded at 0.1-3.0 mg/kg had some of the least clonal expansion seen. More expanded clones were found, on average, in CD8+ than in CD4+ T cells.

This clonotype was obtained from an adult with an advanced solid tumor such as melanoma, head and neck, liver or kidney cancer. The sample in question was CD4+ or CD8+ T cells sorted from blood, obtained in a trial of the OX40 agonist ivuxolimab.

This CDR3 is CASSSLITDTQYF. CDR3 nucleotides: TGTGCCAGCAGCTCCCTTATCACAGATACGCAGTATTTT. V is TRBV7-3 and J is TRBJ2-3; D not resolved. The CDR3 is 13 amino acids. CDR1 is SGHTA, CDR2 FQGTGA, per germline. Deletions cut 4 bases from V and 2 bases from J, with 7 bases between.